These 11 T cell receptor beta chains were all obtained from the same sample, sequenced in a study of human T cells and chemical hapten exposure. Specified time point: patch test 3, about 24 weeks after DPC sensitization. Treatment defined: therapeutic diphenylcyclopropenone sensitization with weekly scalp DPC. TCRdb used MiXCR to reprocess the RACE reads, holding one entry per CDR3 protein. The table shows fewer than 200,000 distinct CDR3 sequences, with roughly a quarter occurring only once. The sample was whole blood, taken in connection with sensitization to the hapten diphenylcyclopropenone (DPC). The receptors derive from a woman between 18 and 29 years old with alopecia areata. Some clones in this sample may be carry-over from other donors' samples.

The rearrangement links TRBV11-2 to TRBJ2-3; 13 bases fit TRBD2. J lost 4 bases, V lost 5 bases, and 6 bases had no gene match. This CDR3 is built from 16 residues. The germline gives CDR1 SGHAT, CDR2 FQNNGV. This CDR3 reads CASSPRLAGGADTQYF. DNA for the CDR3: TGTGCCAGCAGCCCCCGACTAGCGGGGGGAGCAGATACGCAGTATTTT.

The rearrangement uses TRBV7-2 and TRBJ2-3; D not resolved. Trimming removed 0 bases from V and 7 bases from J, with 5 bases in between. CDR1 and CDR2 (germline): SGHTA, FQGNSA. The CDR3 is 12 amino acids. CDR3 nucleotides: TGTGCCAGCAGCTTAGCCCCTCATACGCAGTATTTT. Translating it yields CASSLAPHTQYF.

The V gene is TRBV4-2, the J gene TRBJ2-3; no firm D call. Deletions cut 6 bases from V and 3 bases from J, with 10 bases between. This CDR3 is built from 13 residues. Germline loops: CDR1 LGHNA, CDR2 YNFKEQ. CDR3 sequence: CASSSGLTDTQYF. CDR3 sequence (DNA): TGTGCCAGCAGTTCGGGCCTAACAGATACGCAGTATTTT.

The chain couples TRBV25-1 to TRBJ1-1; no firm D call. The CDR3 is made up of 14 amino acids. Germline CDR1 reads MGHDK; CDR2 reads SYGVNS. Trimming stripped 2 bases from V and 2 bases from J, with 9 bases between. The DNA for the CDR3 is TGTGCCAGCAGTGAAGGACTACTCAACACTGAAGCTTTCTTT. This encodes CASSEGLLNTEAFF.

This clonotype was recorded once. The gene calls are TRBV2 and TRBJ2-3; possibly TRBD2 for D (6 bases). Germline CDR1 is SNHLY and CDR2 is FYNNEI. Trimming pared 7 bases from V and 9 bases from J, leaving 17 bases between. The CDR3 extends over 13 amino acids. This CDR3 is CASNGGGFQTQYF. CDR3 DNA sequence: TGTGCCAGCAACGGGGGAGGATTCCAGACGCAGTATTTT.

This chain links TRBV7-2 with TRBJ1-5; perhaps TRBD1 as D (5 bases). The CDR3 loop spans 14 amino acids. Trimming removed 5 bases at V and 8 bases at J, with 16 bases between. Germline V gene lookup returns CDR1 SGHTA and CDR2 FQGNSA. CDR3 nucleotides: TGTGCCAGCAGCCAAGACAGCACGTTGGAGCCCCAGCATTTT. Translation gives CASSQDSTLEPQHF.

This clonotype was found a few times. The chain joins TRBV3-1 to TRBJ2-7; 7 nucleotides align to TRBD1. Germline assignment: CDR1 LGHDT and CDR2 YNNKEL (reference sequence). The CDR3 has 15 amino acids. Trimming removed 0 bases from V and 0 bases from J; junction bases left unmatched: 2. Here the CDR3 reads CASSQEQGYSYEQYF. The CDR3, as DNA: TGTGCCAGCAGCCAAGAACAGGGGTACTCCTACGAGCAGTACTTC.

Only a few counts were recorded for this clonotype. The chain joins TRBV9 to TRBJ2-7; possibly TRBD2 for D (6 bases). The CDR3 is 13 residues long. V dropped 3 bases and J dropped 2 bases, with 9 bases sitting between them. Per the germline V gene, CDR1 is SGDLS and CDR2 is YYNGEE. CDR3 protein: CASSGAGPYEQYF. CDR3 nucleotides: TGTGCCAGCAGCGGGGCGGGACCCTACGAGCAGTACTTC.

The chain links TRBV4-1 to TRBJ1-5, with 7 bases fitting TRBD1. V lost 1 base, J lost 6 bases, and 9 bases stayed unmatched. The germline CDR1 and CDR2 sequences are MGHRA and YSYEKL. The CDR3 consists of 16 residues. The CDR3 reads CASSQGAGGDGQPQHF. In nucleotides, the CDR3 is TGCGCCAGCAGCCAAGGAGCAGGGGGGGATGGTCAGCCCCAGCATTTT.

The V gene is TRBV20-1, the J gene TRBJ1-5, with 8 positions matching TRBD1. Germline trimming cut 2 bases from V and 2 bases from J; bases unmatched to any gene: 2. The CDR3 sequence is 14 residues long. CDR1 and CDR2 from the germline V gene are DFQATT and SNEGSKA (reference sequence). The CDR3 sequence: CSARPGGGNQPQHF. The CDR3 nucleotides read TGCAGTGCTAGACCAGGGGGCGGCAATCAGCCCCAGCATTTT.

This clonotype was counted a few times. The V and J genes are TRBV4-2 and TRBJ1-5, with D hard to call. V was pared by 4 bases and J by 4 bases, with 8 bases between. There are 13 residues in the CDR3. Germline V lookup: CDR1 LGHNA, CDR2 YNFKEQ. In DNA, the CDR3 is TGTGCCAGCAGCCCTTTCAGGAATCAGCCCCAGCATTTT. Amino acid sequence: CASSPFRNQPQHF.